This T cell receptor beta chain was obtained from a study of cytomegalovirus exposure and HLA in healthy donors (dated by TCRdb to about 2017). Turning to the overall study: According to an earlier analysis of 550 to 700 of the donors, some 180 million T cells yielded 117 million unique TCR beta sequences and roughly 280 Gb of sequence data. Along with the roughly 700-subject first cohort, a separate validation cohort of over a hundred different subjects was used. The study aimed to test whether cataloging public T cell receptors could reveal signatures of past pathogen exposure. Of the approximately 400 genotyped donors, approximately 80% fell in the genetic ancestry cluster associated with self-reported Caucasian donors. The T cell repertoires of around 670 subjects were profiled by immunosequencing and related to cytomegalovirus serostatus. Donor age, sex, ethnicity and CMV serostatus were collected together with the repertoire data. To study patterns of TCR occurrence, a later analysis re-analyzed previously published TCR beta repertoires from 550 to 800 donors and added high-resolution HLA genotyping. An earlier analysis of several hundred of the donors applied high-throughput TCR beta sequencing to assess whether each TCR beta V gene segment acted as functional or pseudogenic. Typing coverage varied by locus: about 620-640 donors for A, B, C, DRB1 and DQB1; under 550 for DQA1; approximately 610 for DPA1; under 490 for DPB1. A later genetic analysis took genome-wide SNP genotypes for about three fifths of the roughly 700 donors and used that subset as a discovery cohort. A handful of DR-DQ haplotypes were handled as single units for association and clustering because linkage in the cohort was strong. Every repertoire in the discovery cohort had been generated on one and the same sequencing platform. About 280 gigabases of sequencing data and roughly 80 million unique TCR sequences made up an early release that covered about 640 HLA-typed donors. In the later analysis, no new phenotypic data were used to find candidate immune exposures; instead, reliance was placed on TCR beta sequences and their occurrence across donors. Both class I and class II loci were covered by HLA typing, at four-digit resolution. Across 300 to 400 genotyped donors of the cohort, an average of approximately 240,000 unique TCR beta nucleotide sequences per donor were sequenced, and 15% to 20% of those sequences were non-productive. To predict cytomegalovirus infection status, the study brought together high-throughput TCR immunosequencing, statistical association of individual TCRs with disease status, and machine learning.

In total, more than 500 healthy bone marrow donors made up the cohort. All cohort members were sampled while nominally healthy, although unrecorded immune exposures were likely present. The donor was CMV seronegative and belonged to the group of approximately 320 seronegative cohort members. A peripheral blood sample was provided by each donor, and peripheral blood mononuclear cells were used for TCR beta sequencing. The Qiagen DNeasy Blood Extraction Kit was used to extract genomic DNA from the blood cell samples. This clone was counted only a few times. This clone's antigen is unknown. The record has no base qualities; no much larger clone is one base away. Libraries were constructed by the immunoSEQ multiplex PCR assay. For the multiplex PCR, a mixture combining 60 forward primers for TCR Vbeta segments and 13 reverse primers for TCR Jbeta segments was used. Amplification of the CDR3 region of rearranged TCR beta genes was performed with a multiplex PCR assay on genomic DNA. The Illumina HiSeq System was used to sequence the amplified TCR beta libraries as 87-base-pair reads. For the original study's pipeline: Across the 700 or so repertoires, a later analysis counted 78 million or so unique TCR beta chains, roughly 11 million of which were shared by at least two donors. To remove PCR and sequencing errors, raw reads were error-corrected and collapsed into unique sequences using a nearest-neighbor algorithm that merged closely related sequences. Alignment of CDR3 sequences to IMGT reference sequences was used to assign V, D and J gene segments. For a sequence to be retained, at least a six-nucleotide match to both a V gene segment and a J gene segment was required. Rearrangements were called productive when the CDR3 lacked stop codons and stayed in frame with V and J; all others were non-productive. CDR3 was defined according to IMGT convention as the region running from the second conserved V-encoded cysteine to the conserved J-encoded phenylalanine. Sequences without an unambiguous match to a single V gene segment were excluded from the earlier analysis of 587 of the donors. In an earlier analysis of some 590 of the donors, a V segment was called functional when productive rearrangements were above 56.7%, and segregating when the standard deviation between donors exceeded 5%. To diagnose cytomegalovirus status from the catalog of TCR beta chain sequences, a statistical classification framework was built. In a later analysis, V and J genes were assigned by comparing TCR nucleotide sequences against IMGT/GENE-DB human TR gene sequences. The TCRdist pipeline was used in a later analysis to assign CDR3 sequences and most-parsimonious VDJ recombination scenarios. In a later analysis, each TCR beta chain was defined by its CDR3 amino acid sequence together with its V-gene family, and reads lacking a unique V-gene family were excluded. As a way to deal with suspected cross-contamination and a sequencing artifact, a later analysis dropped approximately 570 nucleotide sequences that were highly shared and had low generation probability. For each public chain, a later analysis derived a clonal expansion index from normalized ranks of inferred template counts within each repertoire. Generation probabilities in a later analysis came from a VDJ recombination model fitted to out-of-frame rearrangements, and those results were checked against IGoR. Hypergeometric tests were used in a later analysis to score TCR-TCR, TCR-HLA and TCR-CMV co-occurrence, with a repertoire-size bias correction applied to the TCR pairs. To estimate false discovery rates, a later analysis permuted the HLA or CMV assignments 20 times. A later analysis grouped co-occurring TCRs with DBSCAN, adding TCRdist sequence similarity when clustering within HLA-allele-positive subsets. For co-occurrence clustering, repertoires with fewer than 30,000 or more than 120,000 public chains were excluded, along with roughly 5 repertoires with anomalous nucleotide sharing. The table comes from immuneACCESS by way of TCRdb, which keeps in-frame sequences with V and J called. Part of the clones is missing from these tables; in studies checked, under half for an unresolved V gene and the rest for unknown reasons. D and trimming were read from the DNA, whereas the V and J calls and clone size are those reported in that table. Within this sample are more than 45,000 clones, with around 80% of them counted one time only. About 3% of the sample goes to the ten largest clones.

Study-wide findings and limitations: Compared with equally common non-associated chains, HLA-associated TCR beta chains in a later analysis were more clonally expanded and had lower generation probabilities. In vitro tests confirmed that a few of the cytomegalovirus-associated TCR beta chains recognize cytomegalovirus antigens. Because HLA typing was missing for some donors at each locus, association tests included only the typed subset. A later genetic analysis reported fewer N-insertions in productive TCRs among donors in an Asian-associated ancestry cluster than the roughly 640-donor mean. The presence/absence analyses assumed that sequencing depth was roughly uniform across donors, and that assumption may not be true. Most TCR sequences were seen in very few donors, while some public TCRs were found in many individuals. A cluster of highly shared sequence variants was judged likely to be a technical artifact of the sequencing pipeline. Over 15 rarely observed V segments, including chromosome 9 orphons, were excluded from the earlier analysis of a few hundred of the donors because counts were too low. A later analysis associated 16,951 TCR beta sequences with specific HLA alleles at a false discovery rate of 0.05. In an earlier analysis of about 600 of the donors, most TCR beta V segments appeared in productive rearrangements about 87% or about 30% of the time, broadly matching IMGT annotations. Several of the top co-occurrence clusters appeared to be linked to parvovirus B19, influenza, CMV and Epstein-Barr virus, according to a later analysis. The cohort was sequenced for TCR beta chains only, and without alpha or paired-chain data the features that could be detected were limited. A later genetic analysis associated a missense DCLRE1C variant with V-gene and J-gene trimming of TCR beta chains, and an independent cohort replicated the association. The only immune exposure information available for the cohort was CMV serostatus. The authors suggested that the approach could potentially be generalized to other disease states and immunological phenotypes. The study listed 164 TCR beta chains as associated with cytomegalovirus. A further reported finding was that TCR beta sequences accurately predicted the HLA-A and HLA-B alleles for most subjects in the first cohort. Most CMV-associated TCR beta chains appeared to be HLA-restricted in a later analysis, and the HLA associations seemed to be driven largely by CMV exposure. In a later analysis, TCR association rates were found to vary across HLA loci, with the most associated TCRs seen for DRB1 alleles and the fewest for HLA-C alleles. Strong co-occurrence of HLA alleles, especially DR and DQ, made assigning TCR associations to individual alleles difficult. Correlated functional status among segregating V segments might reflect linkage disequilibrium, but an unknown experimental factor could not be ruled out. The 87-base-pair reads could not distinguish some IMGT-functional V segments, including TRBV6-2 and TRBV6-3, so those segments were excluded. The classifier was reported to diagnose cytomegalovirus status with high specificity and sensitivity in both the original cohort and the validation cohort.

The CDR3 starts with the cysteine, ends with the phenylalanine, and has 16 residues. Only CDR3 DNA remains: 48 bases, in frame from the first base. The junction carries 13 bases between V and J, which are trimmed by 5 bases and 0 bases respectively. In the germline V gene, CDR1 corresponds to SGHVS and CDR2 to FQNEAQ. This sequence originates from a man aged 50 or older in good health and CMV-seronegative. Input material: PBMCs. The chain uses TRBV7-8 and TRBJ1-4, and perhaps TRBD1 as D gene, on 6 matching bases. The CDR3 amino acid sequence is: CASSRPDSATNEKLFF. DNA sequence: TGTGCCAGCAGCCGCCCGGACAGTGCAACTAATGAAAAACTGTTTTTT.